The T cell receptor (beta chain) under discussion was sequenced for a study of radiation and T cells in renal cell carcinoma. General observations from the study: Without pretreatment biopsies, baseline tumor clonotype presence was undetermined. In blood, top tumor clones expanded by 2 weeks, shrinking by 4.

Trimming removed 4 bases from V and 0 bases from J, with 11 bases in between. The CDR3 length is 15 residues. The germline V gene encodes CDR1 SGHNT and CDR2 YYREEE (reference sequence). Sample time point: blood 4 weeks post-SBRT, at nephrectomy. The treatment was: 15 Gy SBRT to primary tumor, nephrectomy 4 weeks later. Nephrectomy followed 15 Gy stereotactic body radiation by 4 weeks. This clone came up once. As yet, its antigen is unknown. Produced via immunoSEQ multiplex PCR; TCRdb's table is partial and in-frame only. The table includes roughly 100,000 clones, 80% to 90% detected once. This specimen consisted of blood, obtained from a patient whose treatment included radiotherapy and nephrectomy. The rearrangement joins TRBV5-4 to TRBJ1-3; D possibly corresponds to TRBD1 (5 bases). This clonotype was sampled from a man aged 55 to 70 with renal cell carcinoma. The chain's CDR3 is CASSGDSFSGNTIYF. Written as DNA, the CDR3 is TGTGCCAGCAGCGGAGACAGTTTCTCTGGAAACACCATATATTTT.